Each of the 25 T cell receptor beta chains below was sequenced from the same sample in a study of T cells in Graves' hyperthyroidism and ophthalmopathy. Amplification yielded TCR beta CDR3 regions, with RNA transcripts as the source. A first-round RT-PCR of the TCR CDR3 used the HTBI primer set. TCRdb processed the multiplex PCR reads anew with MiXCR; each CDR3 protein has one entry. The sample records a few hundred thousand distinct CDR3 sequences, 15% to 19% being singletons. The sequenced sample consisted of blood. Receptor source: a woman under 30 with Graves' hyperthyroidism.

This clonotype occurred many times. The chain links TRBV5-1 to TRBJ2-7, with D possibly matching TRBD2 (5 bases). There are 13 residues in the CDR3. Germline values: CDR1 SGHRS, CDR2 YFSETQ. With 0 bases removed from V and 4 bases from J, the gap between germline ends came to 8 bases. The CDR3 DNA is TGCGCCAGCAGCTTGGAAGGCGGGTACGAGCAGTACTTC. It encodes CASSLEGGYEQYF.

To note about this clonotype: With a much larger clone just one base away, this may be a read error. Written as DNA, the CDR3 is TGTGCCACCAGTCCAGGGTATGCGAGTTCCTACAATAAGCAGTTCTTC. Translated: CATSPGYASSYNKQFF. The chain joins TRBV24-1 to TRBJ2-1, with D perhaps TRBD1 (5 bases). The CDR3 is 16 residues long. Germline V gene data show CDR1 as KGHDR and CDR2 as SFDVKD.

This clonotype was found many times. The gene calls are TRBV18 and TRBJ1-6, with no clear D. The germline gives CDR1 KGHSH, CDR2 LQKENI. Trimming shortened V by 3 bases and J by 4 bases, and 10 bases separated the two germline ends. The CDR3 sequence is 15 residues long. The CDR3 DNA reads TGTGCCAGCTCACCTGGAGGCCCTTATAATTCACCCCTCCACTTT. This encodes CASSPGGPYNSPLHF. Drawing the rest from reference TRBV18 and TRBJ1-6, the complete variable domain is NAGVMQNPRHLVRRRGQEARLRCSPMKGHSHVYWYRQLPEEGLKFMVYLQKENIIDESGMPKERFSAEFPKEGPSILRIQQVVRGDSAAYFCASSPGGPYNSPLHFGNGTRLTVT.

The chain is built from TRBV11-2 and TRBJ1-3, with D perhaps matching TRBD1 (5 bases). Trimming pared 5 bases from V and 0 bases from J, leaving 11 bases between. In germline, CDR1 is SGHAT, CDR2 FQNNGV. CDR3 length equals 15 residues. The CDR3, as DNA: TGTGCCAGCAGCGCCCAGACAGCCTCTGGAAACACCATATATTTT. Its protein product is CASSAQTASGNTIYF.

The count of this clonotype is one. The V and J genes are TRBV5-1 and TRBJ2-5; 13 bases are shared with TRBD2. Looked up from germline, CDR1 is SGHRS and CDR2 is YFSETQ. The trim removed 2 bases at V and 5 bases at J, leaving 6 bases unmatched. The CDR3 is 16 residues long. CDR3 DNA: TGCGCCAGCAGCTTCTCCGGGACTAGCGGGGCTGAGACCCAGTACTTC. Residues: CASSFSGTSGAETQYF.

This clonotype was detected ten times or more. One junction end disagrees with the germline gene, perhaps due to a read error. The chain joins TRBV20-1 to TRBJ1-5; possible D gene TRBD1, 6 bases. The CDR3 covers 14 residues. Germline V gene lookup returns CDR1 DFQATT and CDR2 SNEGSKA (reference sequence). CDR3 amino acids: CSARGGDGNQPQHF. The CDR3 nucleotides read TGCAGTGCAAGAGGGGGGGACGGCAATCAGCCCCAGCATTTT.

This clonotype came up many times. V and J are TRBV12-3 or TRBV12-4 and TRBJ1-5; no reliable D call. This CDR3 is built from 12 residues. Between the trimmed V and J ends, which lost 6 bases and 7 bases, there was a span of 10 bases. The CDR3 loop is CASSSGRQPQHF. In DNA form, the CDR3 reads TGTGCCAGCAGCTCCGGGAGGCAGCCCCAGCATTTT.

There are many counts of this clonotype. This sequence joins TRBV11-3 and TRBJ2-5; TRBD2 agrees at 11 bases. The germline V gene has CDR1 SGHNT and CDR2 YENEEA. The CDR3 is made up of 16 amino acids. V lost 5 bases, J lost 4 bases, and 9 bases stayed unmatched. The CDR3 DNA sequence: TGTGCCAGCAGCATAACTAGCGGGAGAAGGGGAGAGACCCAGTACTTC. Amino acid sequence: CASSITSGRRGETQYF.

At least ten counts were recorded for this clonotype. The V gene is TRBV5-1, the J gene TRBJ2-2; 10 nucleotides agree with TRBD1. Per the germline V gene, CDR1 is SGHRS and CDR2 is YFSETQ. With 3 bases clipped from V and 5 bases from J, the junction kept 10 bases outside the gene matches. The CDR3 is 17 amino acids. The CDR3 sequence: CASSSPGQGKKTGELFF. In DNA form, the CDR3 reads TGCGCCAGCAGCTCGCCGGGACAGGGGAAAAAAACCGGGGAGCTGTTTTTT.

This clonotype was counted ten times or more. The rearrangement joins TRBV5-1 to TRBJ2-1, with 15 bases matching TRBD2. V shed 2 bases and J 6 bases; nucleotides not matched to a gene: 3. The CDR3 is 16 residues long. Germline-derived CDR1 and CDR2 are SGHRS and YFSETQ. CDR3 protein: CASSFRTSGGANEQFF. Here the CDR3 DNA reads TGCGCCAGCAGCTTCCGGACTAGCGGGGGGGCCAATGAGCAGTTCTTC. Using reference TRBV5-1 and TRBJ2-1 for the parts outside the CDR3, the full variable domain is KAGVTQTPRYLIKTRGQQVTLSCSPISGHRSVSWYQQTPGQGLQFLFEYFSETQRNKGNFPGRFSGRQFSNSRSEMNVSTLELGDSALYLCASSFRTSGGANEQFFGPGTRLTVL.

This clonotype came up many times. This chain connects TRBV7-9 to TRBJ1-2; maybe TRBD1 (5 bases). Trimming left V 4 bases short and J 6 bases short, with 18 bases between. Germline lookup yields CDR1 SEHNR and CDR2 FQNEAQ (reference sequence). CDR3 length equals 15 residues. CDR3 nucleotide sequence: TGTGCCAGCAGCTCTAACCCCGCCCGGGGGGATGGCTACACCTTC. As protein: CASSSNPARGDGYTF. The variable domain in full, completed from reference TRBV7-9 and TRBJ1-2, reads DTGVSQNPRHKITKRGQNVTFRCDPISEHNRLYWYRQTLGQGPEFLTYFQNEAQLEKSRLLSDRFSAERPKGSFSTLEIQRTEQGDSAMYLCASSSNPARGDGYTFGSGTRLTVV.

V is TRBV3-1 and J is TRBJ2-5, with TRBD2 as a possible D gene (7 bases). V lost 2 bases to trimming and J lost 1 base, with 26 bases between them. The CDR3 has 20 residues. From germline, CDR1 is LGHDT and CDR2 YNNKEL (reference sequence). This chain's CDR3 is CASSQSLATSRGALQETQYF. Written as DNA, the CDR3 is TGTGCCAGCAGCCAAAGCCTGGCGACTAGTCGGGGGGCCCTCCAAGAGACCCAGTACTTC.

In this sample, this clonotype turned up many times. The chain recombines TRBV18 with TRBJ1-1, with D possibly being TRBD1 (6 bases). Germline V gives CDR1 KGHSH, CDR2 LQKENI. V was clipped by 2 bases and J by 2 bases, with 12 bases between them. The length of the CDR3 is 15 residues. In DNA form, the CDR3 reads TGTGCCAGCTCACCAAACGCAGGGGAAAACACTGAAGCTTTCTTT. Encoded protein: CASSPNAGENTEAFF.

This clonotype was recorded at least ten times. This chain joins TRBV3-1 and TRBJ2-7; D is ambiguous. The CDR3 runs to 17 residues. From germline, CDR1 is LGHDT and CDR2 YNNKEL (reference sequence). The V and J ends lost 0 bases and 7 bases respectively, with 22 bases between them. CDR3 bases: TGTGCCAGCAGCCAAGATGCCGTGTTGACTTCAAGGTGGGAGCAGTACTTC. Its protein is CASSQDAVLTSRWEQYF.

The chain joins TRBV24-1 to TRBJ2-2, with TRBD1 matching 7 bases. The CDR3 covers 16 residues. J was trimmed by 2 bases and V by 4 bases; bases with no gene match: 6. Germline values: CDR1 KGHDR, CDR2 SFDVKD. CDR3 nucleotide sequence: TGTGCCACCAGTGACCGGACAGGTGGAAACACCGGGGAGCTGTTTTTT. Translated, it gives CATSDRTGGNTGELFF.

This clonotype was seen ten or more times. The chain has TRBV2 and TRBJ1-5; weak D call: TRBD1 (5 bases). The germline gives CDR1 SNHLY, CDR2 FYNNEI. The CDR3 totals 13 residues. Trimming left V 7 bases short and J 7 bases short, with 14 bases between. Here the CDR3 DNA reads TGTGCCAGCACCCCCGGTGAGGGGCAGCCCCAGCATTTT. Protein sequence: CASTPGEGQPQHF.

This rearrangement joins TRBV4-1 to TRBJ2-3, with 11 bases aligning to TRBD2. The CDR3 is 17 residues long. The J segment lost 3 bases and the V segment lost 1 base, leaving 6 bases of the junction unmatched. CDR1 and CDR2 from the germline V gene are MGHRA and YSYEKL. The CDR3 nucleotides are TGCGCCAGCAGCCAAGCTCCGGGACTAGCGGTTACAGATACGCAGTATTTT. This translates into CASSQAPGLAVTDTQYF.

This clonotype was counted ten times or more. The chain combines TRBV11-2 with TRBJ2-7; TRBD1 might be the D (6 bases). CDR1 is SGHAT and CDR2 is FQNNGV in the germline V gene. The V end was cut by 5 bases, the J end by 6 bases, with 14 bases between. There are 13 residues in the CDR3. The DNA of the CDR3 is TGTGCCAGCAGCCAGGGGACCCCTAGCGAGCAGTACTTC. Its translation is CASSQGTPSEQYF.

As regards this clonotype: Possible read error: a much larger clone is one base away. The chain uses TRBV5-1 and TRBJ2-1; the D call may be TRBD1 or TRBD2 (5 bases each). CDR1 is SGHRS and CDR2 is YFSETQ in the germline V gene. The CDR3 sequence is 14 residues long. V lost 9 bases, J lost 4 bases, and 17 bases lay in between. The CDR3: CANAPRDGYNEQFF. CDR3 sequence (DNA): TGCGCCAATGCTCCACGGGACGGGTACAATGAGCAGTTCTTC.

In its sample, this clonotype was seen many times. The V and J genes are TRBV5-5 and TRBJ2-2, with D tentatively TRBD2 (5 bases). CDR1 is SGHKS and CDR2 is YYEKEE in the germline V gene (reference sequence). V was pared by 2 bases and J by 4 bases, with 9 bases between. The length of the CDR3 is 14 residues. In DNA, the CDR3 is TGTGCCAGCAGCTTTATAACTAGCACCGGGGAGCTGTTTTTT. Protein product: CASSFITSTGELFF.

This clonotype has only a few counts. CDR3 sequence reads: CASSYSSRRGPGNTIYF. The CDR3 nucleotides read TGTGCCAGCAGTTACTCGTCCCGCAGGGGGCCTGGAAACACCATATATTTT. The chain uses TRBV6-2 or TRBV6-3 and TRBJ1-3; 8 bases agree with TRBD1. Losses at the gene ends were 0 bases for V and 2 bases for J; bases not matched to a gene: 6. The CDR3 length is 17 residues. Germline CDR1 and CDR2: MNHEY and SVGEGT.

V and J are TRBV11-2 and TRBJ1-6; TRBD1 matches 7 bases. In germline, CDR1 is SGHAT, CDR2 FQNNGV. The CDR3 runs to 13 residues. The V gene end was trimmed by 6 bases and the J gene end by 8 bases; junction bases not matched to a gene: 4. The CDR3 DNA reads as TGTGCCAGCAGGTCTACAGGGGATTCACCCCTCCACTTT. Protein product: CASRSTGDSPLHF.

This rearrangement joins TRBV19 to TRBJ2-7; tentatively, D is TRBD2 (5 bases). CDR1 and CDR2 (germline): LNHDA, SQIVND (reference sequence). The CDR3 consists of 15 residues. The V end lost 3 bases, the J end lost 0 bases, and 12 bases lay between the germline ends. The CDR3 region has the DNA TGTGCCAGTAGTATTGGACGGAGGAGCTCCTACGAGCAGTACTTC. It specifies CASSIGRRSSYEQYF.

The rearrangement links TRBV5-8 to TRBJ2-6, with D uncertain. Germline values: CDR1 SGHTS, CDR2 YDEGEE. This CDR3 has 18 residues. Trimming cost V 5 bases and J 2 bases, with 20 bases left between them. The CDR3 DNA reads TGTGCCAGCAGTGAAGCCCCTTCAGAATTAGCTGGGGCCAACGTCCTGACTTTC. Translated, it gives CASSEAPSELAGANVLTF.

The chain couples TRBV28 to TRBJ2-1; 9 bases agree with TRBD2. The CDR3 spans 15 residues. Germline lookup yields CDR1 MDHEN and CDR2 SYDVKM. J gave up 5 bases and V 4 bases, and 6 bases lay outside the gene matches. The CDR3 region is CASSSVAGVDNEQFF. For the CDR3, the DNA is TGTGCCAGCAGTTCCGTAGCGGGAGTTGACAATGAGCAGTTCTTC.